This TCR beta chain appears in the sequencing data of a study of blood T cell repertoires in COVID-19. Cohort placement rested on clinical history that participants reported themselves. Libraries were prepared by immunoSEQ multiplex PCR; TCRdb keeps only in-frame clonotypes and omits some of them. Among approximately 300,000 clones listed, over 85% were seen once. J lost 3 bases, V lost 5 bases, and 4 bases had no gene match. Germline CDR1 reads MDHEN; CDR2 reads SYDVKM. CDR3 length equals 13 residues. V is TRBV28 and J is TRBJ2-7; 7 bases line up with TRBD1. The TCR comes from a woman in her 30s who had recovered from COVID-19. Sequenced sample: PBMCs or T cells enriched from blood (not recorded which). CDR3 coding DNA: TGTGCCAGCAGTAGGGGACAGAGCTACGAGCAGTACTTC. Translated, it gives CASSRGQSYEQYF.